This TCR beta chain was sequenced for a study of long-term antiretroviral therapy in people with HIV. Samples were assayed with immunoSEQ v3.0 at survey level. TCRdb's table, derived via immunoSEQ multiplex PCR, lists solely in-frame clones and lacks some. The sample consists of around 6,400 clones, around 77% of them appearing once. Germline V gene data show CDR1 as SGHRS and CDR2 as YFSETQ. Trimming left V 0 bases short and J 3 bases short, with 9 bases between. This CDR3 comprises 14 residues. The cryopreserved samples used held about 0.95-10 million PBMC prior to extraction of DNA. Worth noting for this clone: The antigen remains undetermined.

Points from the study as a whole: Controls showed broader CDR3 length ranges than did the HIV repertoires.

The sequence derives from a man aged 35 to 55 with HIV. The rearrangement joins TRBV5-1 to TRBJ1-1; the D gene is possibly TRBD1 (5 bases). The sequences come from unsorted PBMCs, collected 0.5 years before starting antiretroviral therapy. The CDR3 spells CASSLVPGHTEAFF. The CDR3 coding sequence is TGCGCCAGCAGCTTGGTCCCGGGGCACACTGAAGCTTTCTTT.